This T cell receptor (beta chain) was recorded in a study of cytomegalovirus exposure and HLA in healthy donors. Overall study: Later analysis reported that the 120 or so validation repertoires shared the platform of the approximately 690 first-cohort repertoires.

Study-wide results and caveats: Specificity for CMV antigens was confirmed in vitro for three of the CMV-associated chains. Rarity characterized most TCR sequences, yet some public TCRs appeared in many donors.

This clone was recorded once. Its antigen is currently unknown. The CDR3 consists of 14 residues. The J segment lost 7 bases and the V segment lost 7 bases, leaving 5 bases of the junction unmatched. The germline CDR1 and CDR2 sequences are MNHEY and SMNVEV (reference sequence). A roughly 120-subject validation cohort, separate from the roughly 670-subject first cohort, supplied the donors. Measured with immunoSEQ multiplex PCR; TCRdb has only the in-frame clones, and not every one. The sample lists roughly 82,000 clones; 93% were seen once. The receptor comes from a man younger than 35 in good health and CMV-seronegative. Material for sequencing was PBMCs. The genes are TRBV27 and TRBJ2-3; TRBD2 matches 13 bases. Here the CDR3 DNA reads TGTGCCAGCAAACTAGCGGGGGGGACATATACGCAGTATTTT. Translated: CASKLAGGTYTQYF.